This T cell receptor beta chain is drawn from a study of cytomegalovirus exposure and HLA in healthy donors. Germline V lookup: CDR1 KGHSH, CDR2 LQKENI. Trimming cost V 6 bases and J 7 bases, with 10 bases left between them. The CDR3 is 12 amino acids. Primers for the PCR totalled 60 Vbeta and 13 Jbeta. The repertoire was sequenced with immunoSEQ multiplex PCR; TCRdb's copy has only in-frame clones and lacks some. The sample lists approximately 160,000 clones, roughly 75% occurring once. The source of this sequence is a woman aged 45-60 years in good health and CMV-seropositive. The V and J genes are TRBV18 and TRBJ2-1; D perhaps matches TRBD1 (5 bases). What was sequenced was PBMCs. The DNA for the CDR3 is TGTGCCAGCTCCCAGGGCTTAAATGAGCAGTTCTTC. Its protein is CASSQGLNEQFF.